This T cell receptor beta chain stems from a study of blood T cells in healthy people across ages. Study-level results: PBMCs left unsorted prevented a conclusive naive versus antigen-experienced comparison.

Then a second PCR, running roughly 7 to 11 cycles, was carried out with a sample-barcoded 5' primer and a J-beta primer mix. Each CDR3 protein is one row after TCRdb ran MiXCR on the 5' RACE reads. The sample comprises approximately 800,000 distinct CDR3 sequences, about 53% of which are singletons, and approximately 40% rests with the top ten. This CDR3 spans 12 amino acids. Germline assignment: CDR1 SNHLY and CDR2 FYNNEI. Trimming stripped 11 bases from V and 14 bases from J, with 23 bases between. This clonotype turned up a few times. Antigen unknown. Each individual donor underwent a draw of about 11 milliliters of peripheral blood.

This rearrangement joins TRBV2 to TRBJ2-3; D is possibly TRBD1 (5 bases). Sequencing used blood. This receptor was obtained from a man older than 75 in good health. This CDR3 reads CASNRRDRYAYF. CDR3 nucleotides: TGTGCCTCCAATCGGCGCGACAGATACGCGTATTTT.